This is a list of T cell receptor beta chains from one sample in a study of T-cell reconstitution after alpha-beta-depleted transplantation in children. Via MiXCR, TCRdb re-called the PCR reads, giving one row per CDR3 protein. The sample lists 250,000 or so distinct CDR3 sequences; approximately 8% were seen once. The sequenced sample was PBMCs, mostly from graft donor cells, obtained 180 days after TCRalphabeta/CD19-depleted stem cell transplant. The receptors stem from a male patient under 18 who had a stem cell transplant for acute lymphoblastic leukemia, so the T cells may come from the graft donor. The CDR3 runs from the conserved cysteine through the conserved F or W. D genes are given only for firm matches. Size tells how often a clone was seen (once, few, many) or the class of an expanded clone, and some rows leave it out.

D gene: NA; J gene: TRBJ1-5; clone size: many; V gene: TRBV20-1; CDR3 DNA: TGCAGTGCCCGGGACCGGGGGACGGGCAATCAGCCCCAGCATTTT; CDR3 protein: CSARDRGTGNQPQHF
D gene: NA; J gene: TRBJ1-2; clone size: many; V gene: TRBV12-3/TRBV12-4; CDR3 DNA: TGTGCCAGCAGTCCCGACAGATCCGCTAACTATGGCTACACCTTC; CDR3 protein: CASSPDRSANYGYTF
D gene: NA; J gene: TRBJ1-2; clone size: many; V gene: TRBV6-1; CDR3 DNA: TGTGCCAGCAGAGAAACGAAAGGATATGGCTACACCTTC; CDR3 protein: CASRETKGYGYTF
D gene: TRBD1; J gene: TRBJ2-3; clone size: few; V gene: TRBV6-1; CDR3 DNA: TGTGCCAGCAGTCAACAGGGGCGAGCAGATACGCAGTATTTT; CDR3 protein: CASSQQGRADTQYF
D gene: NA; J gene: TRBJ2-3; clone size: many; V gene: TRBV18; CDR3 DNA: TGTGCCAGCTCACCAACGATTCGCACAGATACGCAGTATTTT; CDR3 protein: CASSPTIRTDTQYF
D gene: TRBD2; J gene: TRBJ2-3; clone size: NA; V gene: TRBV7-9; CDR3 DNA: TGTGCCAGCAGCTTTGCGGGAGGGCCGGATACGCAGTATTTT; CDR3 protein: CASSFAGGPDTQYF
D gene: NA; J gene: TRBJ1-1; clone size: few; V gene: TRBV29-1; CDR3 DNA: TGCAGCGTTGAAAGGCACAGTTTGAACACTGAAGCTTTCTTT; CDR3 protein: CSVERHSLNTEAFF
D gene: NA; J gene: TRBJ1-1; clone size: NA; V gene: TRBV18; CDR3 DNA: TGTGCCAGCTCATACAAGGTGGGGACTGAAGCTTTCTTT; CDR3 protein: CASSYKVGTEAFF
D gene: NA; J gene: TRBJ2-7; clone size: many; V gene: TRBV20-1; CDR3 DNA: TGCAGTGCTAGATGGAAACGCGGGGTCCCCACCTACGAGCAGTACTTC; CDR3 protein: CSARWKRGVPTYEQYF
D gene: NA; J gene: TRBJ1-1; clone size: many; V gene: TRBV12-3/TRBV12-4; CDR3 DNA: TGTGCCAGCAGTTTATACCAGGGGAACACTGAAGCTTTCTTT; CDR3 protein: CASSLYQGNTEAFF
D gene: NA; J gene: TRBJ2-7; clone size: many; V gene: TRBV12-3/TRBV12-4; CDR3 DNA: TGTGCCAGCAGTGCCGGCAGTCTAACCTACGAGCAGTACTTC; CDR3 protein: CASSAGSLTYEQYF
D gene: NA; J gene: TRBJ1-6; clone size: many; V gene: TRBV3-1; CDR3 DNA: TGTGCCAGCAGCCAAGAGGGAGGGCTTATGTCACCCCTCCACTTT; CDR3 protein: CASSQEGGLMSPLHF
D gene: TRBD2; J gene: TRBJ2-1; clone size: many; V gene: TRBV11-2; CDR3 DNA: TGTGCCAGCAGCCTAGGGAGGAGGGTAGCGGGGGGCCGGGGGAATGAGCAGTTCTTC; CDR3 protein: CASSLGRRVAGGRGNEQFF
D gene: NA; J gene: TRBJ2-7; clone size: many; V gene: TRBV5-1; CDR3 DNA: TGCGCCAGCAGGGGAGGCAGAGACTACGAGCAGTACTTC; CDR3 protein: CASRGGRDYEQYF
D gene: NA; J gene: TRBJ2-7; clone size: many; V gene: TRBV14; CDR3 DNA: TGTGCCAGCAGCCAAGTTGGCTTAGAGCAGTACTTC; CDR3 protein: CASSQVGLEQYF
D gene: TRBD2; J gene: TRBJ2-3; clone size: many; V gene: TRBV10-3; CDR3 DNA: TGTGCCATCAGTGGTAATAGCGGGAGTTACGATACGCAGTATTTT; CDR3 protein: CAISGNSGSYDTQYF
D gene: TRBD1; J gene: TRBJ2-3; clone size: many; V gene: TRBV12-5; CDR3 DNA: TGTGCTAGTGGTTTGGTACCGACGACAGGGGGCGGCACAGATACGCAGTATTTT; CDR3 protein: CASGLVPTTGGGTDTQYF
D gene: NA; J gene: TRBJ2-3; clone size: many; V gene: TRBV10-2; CDR3 DNA: TGCGCCAGCAGCAAGATGGGGCCTAGCACAGATACGCAGTATTTT; CDR3 protein: CASSKMGPSTDTQYF
D gene: TRBD1; J gene: TRBJ2-6; clone size: many; V gene: TRBV5-1; CDR3 DNA: TGCGCCAGCAGCTTGTGGGGACAGGGGAGAACTGGGGCCAACGTCCTGACTTTC; CDR3 protein: CASSLWGQGRTGANVLTF
D gene: TRBD2; J gene: TRBJ2-3; clone size: many; V gene: TRBV5-1; CDR3 DNA: TGCGCCAGCAGGACCGGACTAGCGGAGGGGGATACGCAGTATTTT; CDR3 protein: CASRTGLAEGDTQYF
D gene: NA; J gene: TRBJ1-6; clone size: many; V gene: TRBV5-1; CDR3 DNA: TGCGCCAGCAGCTCAGTGGACGGGGGCGGCTCACCCCTCCACTTT; CDR3 protein: CASSSVDGGGSPLHF
D gene: TRBD2; J gene: TRBJ2-1; clone size: many; V gene: TRBV3-1; CDR3 DNA: TGTGCCAGCAGCCTAGCGGGACTAGCGGGTTTCAATGAGCAGTTCTTC; CDR3 protein: CASSLAGLAGFNEQFF
D gene: NA; J gene: TRBJ2-5; clone size: many; V gene: TRBV7-3; CDR3 DNA: TGTGCCAGCAGCTTAACGGGACTCCAAGAGACCCAGTACTTC; CDR3 protein: CASSLTGLQETQYF
D gene: NA; J gene: TRBJ1-4; clone size: many; V gene: TRBV28; CDR3 DNA: TGTGCCAGCTCTCCTCCACTAAGGCATGAAAAACTGTTTTTT; CDR3 protein: CASSPPLRHEKLFF
D gene: NA; J gene: TRBJ2-6; clone size: many; V gene: TRBV12-3/TRBV12-4; CDR3 DNA: TGTGCCAGCAGTTTAAACAGGGGGGGCTCTGGGGCCAACGTCCTGACTTTC; CDR3 protein: CASSLNRGGSGANVLTF
D gene: TRBD1; J gene: TRBJ1-5; clone size: many; V gene: TRBV12-3/TRBV12-4; CDR3 DNA: TGTGCCAGCAGTTTCAGGGGGGACGTGAACAATCAGCCCCAGCATTTT; CDR3 protein: CASSFRGDVNNQPQHF
D gene: NA; J gene: TRBJ1-6; clone size: many; V gene: TRBV12-3/TRBV12-4; CDR3 DNA: TGTGCCACCCGCCGGGGGGATGGTTCACCCCTCCACTTT; CDR3 protein: CATRRGDGSPLHF